These 11 T cell receptor beta chains were sequenced from one sample in a study of shared clonotypes between healthy human individuals (dated by TCRdb to 2019 to 2021). Libraries came from the immunoSEQ multiplex PCR assay. TCRdb took this table from immuneACCESS and kept in-frame rearrangements with V and J called. Such tables lack part of the clones; where checked against another copy, unresolved V genes explain under half of the gap, and the rest is unexplained. Across this sample there are approximately 480,000 clones, with 75% to 80% seen only once. The ten top clones hold under 15% of the sample. Specimen: PBMCs. The receptors were gathered from a woman aged 40-49 years in good health. Some clones in this sample may be carry-over from other donors' samples.

The CDR3: CASTVHVGEGTDTQYF. The CDR3 DNA reads TGTGCCAGCACCGTCCACGTGGGAGAGGGCACAGATACGCAGTATTTT. The V and J genes are TRBV9 and TRBJ2-3, with D possibly TRBD2 on 5 matching bases. The CDR3 spans 16 residues. Germline-derived CDR1 and CDR2 are SGDLS and YYNGEE. V lost 6 bases and J 1 base, leaving 18 bases between the germline ends.

The CDR3 reads CASSQGGGGRAYNEQFF. CDR3 bases: TGTGCCAGCAGCCAAGGGGGCGGGGGGAGAGCCTACAATGAGCAGTTCTTC. The chain joins TRBV4-2 to TRBJ2-1; 8 bases fit TRBD2. The germline V gene encodes CDR1 LGHNA and CDR2 YNFKEQ. V lost 1 base to trimming and J lost 2 bases; unmatched junction nucleotides: 7. CDR3 length: 17 residues.

This chain connects TRBV2 to TRBJ2-1; D is uncertain. The V and J ends lost 6 bases and 7 bases respectively, with 10 bases between them. CDR3 length equals 12 residues. Germline V lookup: CDR1 SNHLY, CDR2 FYNNEI. The CDR3 bases are TGTGCCAGCAGACTGCTTTTGAATGAGCAGTTCTTC. Amino acids: CASRLLLNEQFF.

This chain links TRBV4-3 with TRBJ1-1; a possible D gene is TRBD1 (6 bases). The CDR3 consists of 15 residues. V was pared by 0 bases and J by 5 bases, with 13 bases between. CDR1 LGHNA and CDR2 YSLEER come from the germline V gene. The CDR3 here is CASSQEGLRGTEAFF. DNA of the CDR3: TGCGCCAGCAGCCAAGAAGGGCTGAGGGGGACTGAAGCTTTCTTT.

Turning to this clone: This specimen includes other DNA sequences encoding the same CDR3. The rearrangement links TRBV19 to TRBJ2-1; 11 bases map to TRBD2. V gave up 8 bases and J gave up 4 bases; unmatched junction bases: 4. The V gene's germline CDR1 is LNHDA and CDR2 SQIVND (reference sequence). This CDR3 has 14 residues. Written as DNA, the CDR3 is TGTGCCAGTTCCGGGACTAGCGGATACAATGAGCAGTTCTTC. The encoded protein is CASSGTSGYNEQFF.

This clone was picked up many times. At the DNA level, this CDR3 is encoded by other sequences in the same sample as well. This chain uses TRBV27 with TRBJ2-3, with unresolved D. Germline values: CDR1 MNHEY, CDR2 SMNVEV (reference sequence). There are 14 residues in the CDR3. V shed 0 bases and J shed 0 bases, with 4 bases lying between them. For the CDR3, the DNA is TGTGCCAGCAGTTTATCGGTTAGCACAGATACGCAGTATTTT. It encodes CASSLSVSTDTQYF.

The chain recombines TRBV11-2 with TRBJ2-5; 11 bases match TRBD1. The CDR3 contains 15 residues. V lost 5 bases, J lost 5 bases, and 7 bases stayed unmatched. CDR1 is SGHAT, CDR2 FQNNGV, per germline. The DNA of the CDR3 is TGTGCCAGCAGCCCGGACAGGGGGCGCCTGGAGACCCAGTACTTC. Encoded protein: CASSPDRGRLETQYF.

This clone occurred many times. The chain joins TRBV7-3 to TRBJ2-1, with 8 bases matching TRBD2. From germline, CDR1 is SGHTA and CDR2 FQGTGA. The length of the CDR3 is 15 residues. Trimming took 4 bases from V and 6 from J; bases not matched to a gene: 8. CDR3 amino acids: CASSSGSGGSNEQFF. CDR3 DNA: TGTGCCAGCAGCTCAGGGAGCGGGGGTTCCAATGAGCAGTTCTTC. The variable domain in full, with the rest retrieved from reference TRBV7-3 and TRBJ2-1, is GAGVSQTPSNKVTEKGKYVELRCDPISGHTALYWYRQSLGQGPEFLIYFQGTGAADDSGLPNDRFFAVRPEGSVSTLKIQRTERGDSAVYLCASSSGSGGSNEQFFGPGTRLTVL.

The J gene is TRBJ1-1, the V gene TRBV18, with 8 nucleotides matching TRBD1. The CDR3 is made up of 13 amino acids. V lost 3 bases and J lost 11; bases outside the gene matches: 8. Germline V gene lookup returns CDR1 KGHSH and CDR2 LQKENI. CDR3 protein: CASSPGQALTAFF. For the CDR3, the DNA is TGTGCCAGCTCACCGGGACAGGCCCTGACGGCTTTCTTT.

Regarding this clone: The same CDR3 is also encoded by other DNA sequences in this sample. The chain employs TRBV7-3 and TRBJ2-1; D might be TRBD2 (5 bases). The length of the CDR3 is 14 residues. Trimming shortened V by 2 bases and J by 4 bases, and 9 bases separated the two germline ends. CDR1 and CDR2 from the germline V gene are SGHTA and FQGTGA. In DNA, the CDR3 is TGTGCCAGCAGCTTATCGGGCGGGTACAATGAGCAGTTCTTC. It codes for CASSLSGGYNEQFF.

The rearrangement links TRBV28 to TRBJ2-7; TRBD1 agrees at 9 bases. CDR3 length: 14 residues. Trimming took 7 bases from V and 5 from J; bases not matched to a gene: 9. The germline CDR1 and CDR2 sequences are MDHEN and SYDVKM. CDR3 in amino acids: CASTITGTGNEQYF. The CDR3 DNA reads as TGTGCCAGCACCATAACCGGGACAGGGAACGAGCAGTACTTC.